The 3 T cell receptor beta chains below all came from one sample that was sequenced in a study of blood T cell repertoires in COVID-19. Generated by immunoSEQ multiplex PCR, the TCRdb table keeps only in-frame clones and is missing some. This table holds 200,000 or so clones, roughly 90% found once. Sequenced: peripheral blood. These receptors were collected from a woman between 40 and 55 years old who had recovered from COVID-19.

This CDR3 reads CATVRSPAYEQYF. CDR3 bases: TGTGCCACCGTCCGGTCCCCTGCCTACGAGCAGTACTTC. The V call is TRBV28, the J call TRBJ2-7; no clear D gene. Germline CDR1 MDHEN, CDR2 SYDVKM. The CDR3 extends over 13 amino acids. The germline V and J ends were trimmed by 10 bases and 2 bases, with 15 bases remaining between them. The full variable domain, rest sourced from reference TRBV28 and TRBJ2-7, is DVKVTQSSRYLVKRTGEKVFLECVQDMDHENMFWYRQDPGLGLRLIYFSYDVKMKEKGDIPEGYSVSREKKERFSLILESASTNQTSMYLCATVRSPAYEQYFGPGTRLTVT.

The rearrangement joins TRBV14 to TRBJ1-1; perhaps TRBD1 as D (5 bases). CDR3 length: 14 amino acids. V was clipped by 4 bases and J by 3 bases, with 12 bases between them. CDR1 and CDR2 from the germline V gene are SGHDN and FVKESK. This CDR3 is CASSRGQLDTEAFF. CDR3 nucleotide sequence: TGTGCCAGCAGCCGAGGACAACTCGACACTGAAGCTTTCTTT.

The gene calls are TRBV12-3 or TRBV12-4 and TRBJ1-2, with D possibly being TRBD1 (5 bases). CDR3 size: 13 residues. Trimming shortened V by 2 bases and J by 3 bases, and 7 bases separated the two germline ends. CDR3 sequence: CASSLLQDYGYTF. CDR3 sequence (DNA): TGTGCCAGCAGTTTATTACAGGACTATGGCTACACCTTC.